This T cell receptor beta chain originates from a study of blood T cell repertoires in COVID-19. On the study more broadly: The origin of the acute and convalescent COVID-19 samples was the United States, Italy and Spain. The analysed material was cDNA or gDNA that came from T cells, B-cell-depleted T cells, or PBMCs.

The germline gives CDR1 LNHDA, CDR2 SQIVND (reference sequence). V was clipped by 3 bases and J by 4 bases; unmatched bases: 12. This CDR3 has 17 residues. Per the original data handling: Amplification of reference gene primers provided the estimated nucleated cell counts. Here immunoSEQ multiplex PCR was the method, and the copy in TCRdb shows in-frame clones only, minus some. The D gene and trimming were derived from the DNA, and the V and J assignments and clone size from that table. The repertoire has more than 200,000 clones, 86% of them found once; the top ten carry 2% to 2.5%. The rearrangement links TRBV19 to TRBJ2-3; 8 nucleotides line up with TRBD2. The sequence was obtained from a woman between 50 and 59 years old with acute or convalescent COVID-19. Material: peripheral blood. The DNA for the CDR3 is TGTGCCAGTAGTATCCCCCATACAGCGGGAGCCCCAGATACGCAGTATTTT. Translation: CASSIPHTAGAPDTQYF.